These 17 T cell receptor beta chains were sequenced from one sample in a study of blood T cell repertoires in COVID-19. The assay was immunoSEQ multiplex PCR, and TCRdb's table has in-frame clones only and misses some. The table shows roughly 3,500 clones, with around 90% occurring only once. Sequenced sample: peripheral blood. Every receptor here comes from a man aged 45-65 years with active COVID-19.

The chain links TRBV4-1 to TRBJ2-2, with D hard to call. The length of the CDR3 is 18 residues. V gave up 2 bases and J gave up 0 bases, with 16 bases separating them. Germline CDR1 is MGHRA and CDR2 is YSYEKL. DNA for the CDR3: TGCGCCAGCAGCCAAACGCCCGGTAGAGGTACGAACACCGGGGAGCTGTTTTTT. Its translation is CASSQTPGRGTNTGELFF.

The CDR3 protein is CSAATSAYNEQFF. The CDR3 bases are TGCAGCGCCGCGACTAGCGCTTACAATGAGCAGTTCTTC. The V and J genes are TRBV29-1 and TRBJ2-1; 8 bases line up with TRBD2. CDR1 is SQVTM and CDR2 is ANQGSEA in the germline V gene. The CDR3 is made up of 13 amino acids. V lost 7 bases to trimming and J lost 4 bases; unmatched junction nucleotides: 6.

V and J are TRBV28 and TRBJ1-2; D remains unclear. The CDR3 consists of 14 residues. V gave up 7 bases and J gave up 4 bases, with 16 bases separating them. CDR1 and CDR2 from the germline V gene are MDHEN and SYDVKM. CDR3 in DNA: TGTGCCAGCAACTACGGGCGGGGATTCTATGGCTACACCTTC. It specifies CASNYGRGFYGYTF.

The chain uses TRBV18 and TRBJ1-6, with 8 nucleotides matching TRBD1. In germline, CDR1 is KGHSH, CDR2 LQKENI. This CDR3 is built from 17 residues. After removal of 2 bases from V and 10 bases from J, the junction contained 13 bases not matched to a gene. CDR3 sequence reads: CASSPFGQGNLGSPLHF. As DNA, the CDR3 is TGTGCCAGCTCACCATTCGGACAGGGTAACCTTGGGTCACCCCTCCACTTT.

This CDR3 reads CASSPASGANTEAFF. For the CDR3, the DNA is TGTGCCAGCTCACCCGCCAGTGGGGCGAACACTGAAGCTTTCTTT. The chain couples TRBV18 to TRBJ1-1, with a possible D match to TRBD1 (5 bases). Germline-derived CDR1 and CDR2 are KGHSH and LQKENI. Trimming pared 3 bases from V and 1 base from J, leaving 12 bases between. This CDR3 has 15 residues.

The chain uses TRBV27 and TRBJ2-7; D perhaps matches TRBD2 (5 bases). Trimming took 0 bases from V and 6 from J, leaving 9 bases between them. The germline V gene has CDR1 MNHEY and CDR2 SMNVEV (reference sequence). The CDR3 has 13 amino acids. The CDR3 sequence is CASSLSGGSEQYF. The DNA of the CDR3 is TGTGCCAGCAGTTTATCAGGAGGCTCCGAGCAGTACTTC.

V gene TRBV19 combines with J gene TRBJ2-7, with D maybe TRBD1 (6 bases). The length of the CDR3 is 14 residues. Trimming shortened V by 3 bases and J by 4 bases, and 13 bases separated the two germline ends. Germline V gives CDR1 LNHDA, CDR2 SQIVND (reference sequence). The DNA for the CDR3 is TGTGCCAGTAGTATCAGGGGTGAAAGGTACGAGCAGTACTTC. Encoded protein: CASSIRGERYEQYF.

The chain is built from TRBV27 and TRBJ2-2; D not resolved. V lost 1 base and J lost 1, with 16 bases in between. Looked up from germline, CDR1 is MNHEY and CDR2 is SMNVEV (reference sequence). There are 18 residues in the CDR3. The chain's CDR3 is CASSLYHSEPLNTGELFF. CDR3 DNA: TGTGCCAGCAGTTTATATCACTCCGAGCCATTGAACACCGGGGAGCTGTTTTTT.

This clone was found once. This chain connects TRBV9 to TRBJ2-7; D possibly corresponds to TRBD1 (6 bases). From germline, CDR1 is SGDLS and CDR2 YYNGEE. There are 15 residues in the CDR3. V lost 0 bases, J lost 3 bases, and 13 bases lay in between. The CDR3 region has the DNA TGTGCCAGCAGCGTAGCTTCAGGGGAGCACTACGAGCAGTACTTC. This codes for CASSVASGEHYEQYF.

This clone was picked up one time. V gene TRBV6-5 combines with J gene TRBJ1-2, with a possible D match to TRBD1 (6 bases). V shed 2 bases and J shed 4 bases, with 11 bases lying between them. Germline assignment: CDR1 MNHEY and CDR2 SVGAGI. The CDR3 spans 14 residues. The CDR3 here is CASSYHGQFYGYTF. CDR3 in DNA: TGTGCCAGCAGTTACCATGGACAGTTCTATGGCTACACCTTC.

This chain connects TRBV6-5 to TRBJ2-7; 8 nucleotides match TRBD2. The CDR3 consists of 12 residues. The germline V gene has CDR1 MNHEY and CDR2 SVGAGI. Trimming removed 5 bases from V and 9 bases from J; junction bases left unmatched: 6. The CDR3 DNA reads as TGTGCCAGCAGTAGCCGGGGGGGTGCGCAGTACTTC. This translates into CASSSRGGAQYF.

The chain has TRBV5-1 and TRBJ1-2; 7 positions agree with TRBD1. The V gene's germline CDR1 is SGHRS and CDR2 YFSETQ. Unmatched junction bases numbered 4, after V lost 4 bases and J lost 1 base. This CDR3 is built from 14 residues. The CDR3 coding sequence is TGCGCCAGCAGCCGGGACAGAATTAACTATGGCTACACCTTC. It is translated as CASSRDRINYGYTF.

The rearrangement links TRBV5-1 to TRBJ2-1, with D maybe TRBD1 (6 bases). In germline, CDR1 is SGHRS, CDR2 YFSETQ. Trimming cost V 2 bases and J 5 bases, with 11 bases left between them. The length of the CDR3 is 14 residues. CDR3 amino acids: CASSFNTGNNEQFF. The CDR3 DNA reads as TGCGCCAGCAGCTTTAATACAGGGAACAATGAGCAGTTCTTC.

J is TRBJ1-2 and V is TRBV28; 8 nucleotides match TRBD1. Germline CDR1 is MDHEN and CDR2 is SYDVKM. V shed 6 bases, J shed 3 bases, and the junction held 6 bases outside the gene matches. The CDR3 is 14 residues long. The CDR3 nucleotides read TGTGCCAGCAGGGACGGACAGGGCGACTATGGCTACACCTTC. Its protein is CASRDGQGDYGYTF.

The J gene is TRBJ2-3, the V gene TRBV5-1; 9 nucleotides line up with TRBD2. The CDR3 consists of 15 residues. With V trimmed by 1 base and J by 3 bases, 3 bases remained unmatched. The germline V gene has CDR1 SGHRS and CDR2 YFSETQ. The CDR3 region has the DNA TGCGCCAGCAGCTTGCGCCTAGCGGGGACAGATACGCAGTATTTT. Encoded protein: CASSLRLAGTDTQYF.

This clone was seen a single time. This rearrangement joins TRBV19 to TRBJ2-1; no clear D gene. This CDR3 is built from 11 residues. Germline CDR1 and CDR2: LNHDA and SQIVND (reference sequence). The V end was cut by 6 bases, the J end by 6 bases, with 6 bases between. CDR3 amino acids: CASRFLNEQFF. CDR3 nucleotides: TGTGCCAGTAGGTTCCTCAATGAGCAGTTCTTC.

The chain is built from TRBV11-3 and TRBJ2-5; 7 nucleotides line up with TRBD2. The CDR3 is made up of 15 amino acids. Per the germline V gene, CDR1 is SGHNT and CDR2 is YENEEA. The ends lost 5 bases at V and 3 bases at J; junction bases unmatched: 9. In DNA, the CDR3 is TGTGCCAGCAGCCCTCGGAGCGGACTAGAAGAGACCCAGTACTTC. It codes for CASSPRSGLEETQYF.